The 28 T cell receptor beta chains presented below share a single source sample, sequenced in a study of blood T cell repertoires in COVID-19 (dated by TCRdb to the early 2020s). Libraries were built with the immunoSEQ multiplex PCR assay. What TCRdb holds here is the immuneACCESS table cut down to in-frame rearrangements. Part of the clones is not present; checked against another copy, under half of the missing clones reflect an unresolved V gene, and the others are unexplained. The sample yields fewer than 75,000 clones; 70% to 90% were counted once. The ten most abundant clones make up under 5% of the sample. Specimen: peripheral blood. The receptors were sampled from a man between 65 and 85 years old with acute or convalescent COVID-19.

The V gene is TRBV9, the J gene TRBJ2-5; a weak D match, TRBD2 (6 bases). The CDR3 is 15 amino acids. Germline V lookup: CDR1 SGDLS, CDR2 YYNGEE. The V and J ends lost 3 bases and 5 bases respectively, with 17 bases between them. DNA for the CDR3: TGTGCCAGCAGCGCCGTGACTCTTGGGGGGGAGACCCAGTACTTC. It encodes CASSAVTLGGETQYF.

V and J are TRBV9 and TRBJ1-6, with 7 bases aligning to TRBD1. V lost 0 bases and J lost 4; bases outside the gene matches: 4. The CDR3 spans 16 residues. Germline CDR1 and CDR2: SGDLS and YYNGEE. Here the CDR3 DNA reads TGTGCCAGCAGCGTAGGGGACAGCAATTATAATTCACCCCTCCACTTT. Amino acid sequence: CASSVGDSNYNSPLHF.

This chain links TRBV29-1 with TRBJ2-2; weak D call: TRBD2 (5 bases). Deletions cut 1 base from V and 4 bases from J, with 10 bases between. Germline loops: CDR1 SQVTM, CDR2 ANQGSEA. The CDR3 spans 14 residues. CDR3 DNA sequence: TGCAGCGTTGAAGCGGGGTCGGGCACCGGGGAGCTGTTTTTT. Protein product: CSVEAGSGTGELFF.

This rearrangement joins TRBV10-3 to TRBJ1-2; D is uncertain. Germline-derived CDR1 and CDR2 are ENHRY and SYGVKD. V was trimmed by 4 bases and J by 6 bases, leaving 18 bases between them. The CDR3 totals 15 residues. CDR3 sequence (DNA): TGTGCCATCAGTGTACGGGGTCTCCGTCCTAATGGCTACACCTTC. Its translation: CAISVRGLRPNGYTF.

The chain recombines TRBV19 with TRBJ2-2, with TRBD2 matching over 7 bases. The CDR3 length is 13 residues. V was clipped by 9 bases and J by 6 bases; unmatched bases: 7. Germline V CDR1 and CDR2: LNHDA, SQIVND (reference sequence). The CDR3 bases are TGTGCCAGCCGGGACCGGGGGGCCGGGGAGCTGTTTTTT. The encoded protein is CASRDRGAGELFF. The full variable domain, rest sourced from reference TRBV19 and TRBJ2-2, is DGGITQSPKYLFRKEGQNVTLSCEQNLNHDAMYWYRQDPGQGLRLIYYSQIVNDFQKGDIAEGYSVSREKKESFPLTVTSAQKNPTAFYLCASRDRGAGELFFGEGSRLTVL.

The V call is TRBV4-3, the J call TRBJ2-3; perhaps TRBD2 as D (5 bases). CDR3 length: 16 residues. V was pared by 0 bases and J by 2 bases, with 12 bases between. Per germline, CDR1 LGHNA and CDR2 YSLEER. The CDR3 spells CASSQDGDRDTDTQYF. CDR3 DNA sequence: TGCGCCAGCAGCCAAGATGGAGACCGGGACACAGATACGCAGTATTTT.

The chain combines TRBV24-1 with TRBJ1-3; no firm D call. The V end lost 3 bases, the J end lost 2 bases, and 10 bases lay between the germline ends. The CDR3 totals 15 residues. Germline CDR1 and CDR2: KGHDR and SFDVKD. The CDR3 region is CATSDRHVPGNTIYF. The CDR3 DNA reads TGTGCCACCAGTGATCGACACGTCCCTGGAAACACCATATATTTT.

The chain uses TRBV27 and TRBJ2-1; 10 bases fit TRBD2. Germline V gene sequence: CDR1 MNHEY, CDR2 SMNVEV (reference sequence). V shed 3 bases, J shed 5 bases, and the junction held 1 base outside the gene matches. CDR3 size: 14 residues. In nucleotides, the CDR3 is TGTGCCAGCAGTTTTAGCGGGGGGAACAATGAGCAGTTCTTC. Translation gives CASSFSGGNNEQFF.

The rearrangement links TRBV18 to TRBJ1-1, with D unclear. Germline CDR1 reads KGHSH; CDR2 reads LQKENI. The CDR3 length is 14 residues. V lost 0 bases to trimming and J lost 1 base, with 6 bases between them. The CDR3 coding sequence is TGTGCCAGCTCACCACCATCCGGGAACACTGAAGCTTTCTTT. Translated, it gives CASSPPSGNTEAFF.

V is TRBV6-5 and J is TRBJ2-5, with 12 bases matching TRBD2. Unmatched junction bases numbered 4, after V lost 4 bases and J lost 1 base. Looked up from germline, CDR1 is MNHEY and CDR2 is SVGAGI. The CDR3 extends over 16 amino acids. As DNA, the CDR3 is TGTGCCAGCAGTTCTCTAGCGGGGGGGCCCCAAGAGACCCAGTACTTC. Protein sequence: CASSSLAGGPQETQYF.

J is TRBJ2-1 and V is TRBV25-1; a weak D match, TRBD1 (6 bases). The germline V gene has CDR1 MGHDK and CDR2 SYGVNS. V lost 4 bases and J 7 bases, leaving 17 bases between the germline ends. The CDR3 loop spans 15 amino acids. The CDR3 spells CASSVLRGSLNEQFF. The CDR3 region has the DNA TGTGCCAGCAGTGTCCTCAGGGGAAGTTTGAATGAGCAGTTCTTC.

The rearrangement links TRBV5-4 to TRBJ2-1; a possible D gene is TRBD2 (6 bases). CDR3 length: 15 residues. V lost 2 bases to trimming and J lost 10 bases, with 19 bases between them. CDR1 and CDR2 (germline): SGHNT, YYREEE (reference sequence). CDR3 residues: CASSFGLATSEEQFF. CDR3 nucleotides: TGTGCCAGCAGCTTTGGGCTAGCGACATCGGAGGAGCAGTTCTTC.

This clone was recorded at least ten times. The rearrangement joins TRBV19 to TRBJ2-3, with D possibly matching TRBD2 (6 bases). The germline V and J ends were trimmed by 7 bases and 0 bases, with 11 bases remaining between them. This CDR3 spans 14 amino acids. The germline V gene encodes CDR1 LNHDA and CDR2 SQIVND (reference sequence). CDR3: CASKPLASTDTQYF. The CDR3 DNA is TGTGCCAGTAAGCCCCTAGCGAGCACAGATACGCAGTATTTT.

This chain connects TRBV21-1 to TRBJ2-2; TRBD2, as called in the table, went unchecked against the DNA. TRBV21-1 is shown as a pseudogene. The CDR3 length is 17 residues. This CDR3 is CASSKVPTSGYTGELFF. Written as DNA, the CDR3 is TGTGCCAGCAGCAAAGTTCCGACTAGCGGCTACACCGGGGAGCTGTTTTTT.

The chain couples TRBV7-8 to TRBJ1-1; TRBD1 agrees at 7 bases. After removal of 5 bases from V and 7 bases from J, the junction contained 4 bases not matched to a gene. The germline V gene encodes CDR1 SGHVS and CDR2 FQNEAQ. The CDR3 consists of 12 residues. The CDR3 loop is CASSLWTGEAFF. The CDR3 DNA follows: TGTGCCAGCAGCCTTTGGACAGGTGAAGCTTTCTTT.

The CDR3 coding sequence is TGTGCCAGCAGCTTAGGGACAGGGGCCGGGGAGCTGTTTTTT. This encodes CASSLGTGAGELFF. The rearrangement joins TRBV11-2 to TRBJ2-2; the match to TRBD1 covers 9 bases. This CDR3 has 14 residues. Germline loops: CDR1 SGHAT, CDR2 FQNNGV. J was trimmed by 6 bases and V by 1 base; bases with no gene match: 0.

The V and J genes are TRBV7-9 and TRBJ1-1, with 8 bases that match TRBD1. This CDR3 contains 14 residues. The V segment lost 3 bases and the J segment 4 bases; nucleotides outside the gene matches: 4. Germline CDR1 SEHNR, CDR2 FQNEAQ (reference sequence). DNA for the CDR3: TGTGCCAGCAGCTTCAAACAGGGGGGCACTGAAGCTTTCTTT. It is translated as CASSFKQGGTEAFF. Using reference TRBV7-9 and TRBJ1-1 for the parts outside the CDR3, the full variable domain is DTGVSQNPRHKITKRGQNVTFRCDPISEHNRLYWYRQTLGQGPEFLTYFQNEAQLEKSRLLSDRFSAERPKGSFSTLEIQRTEQGDSAMYLCASSFKQGGTEAFFGQGTRLTVV.

This clone was counted once. The rearrangement links TRBV19 to TRBJ1-5, with D tentatively TRBD1 (6 bases). Trimming shortened V by 4 bases and J by 0 bases, and 13 bases separated the two germline ends. CDR3 length equals 16 residues. Per the germline V gene, CDR1 is LNHDA and CDR2 is SQIVND (reference sequence). CDR3 region: CASSTRGAYSNQPQHF. In DNA form, the CDR3 reads TGTGCCAGTAGTACCCGGGGGGCCTATAGCAATCAGCCCCAGCATTTT.

The V and J genes are TRBV5-6 and TRBJ2-7; perhaps TRBD1 as D (6 bases). Germline loops: CDR1 SGHDT, CDR2 YYEEEE. This CDR3 has 14 residues. Trimming shortened V by 3 bases and J by 1 base, and 11 bases separated the two germline ends. As DNA, the CDR3 is TGTGCCAGCAGCTCCCCGGACAGTTCCTACGAGCAGTACTTC. This translates into CASSSPDSSYEQYF.

The J gene is TRBJ2-3, the V gene TRBV18; the D gene is possibly TRBD1 (6 bases). This CDR3 is 18 amino acids long. Per the germline V gene, CDR1 is KGHSH and CDR2 is LQKENI. The V end was cut by 3 bases, the J end by 0 bases, with 19 bases between. The CDR3 reads CASSPSTGSPSSTDTQYF. The CDR3 nucleotides are TGTGCCAGCTCACCGTCGACAGGTTCACCCTCTAGCACAGATACGCAGTATTTT.

The DNA of the CDR3 is TGTGCCAGCAGCTTAGACAGGGCTGGGGCCAACGTCCTGACTTTC. Its protein product is CASSLDRAGANVLTF. The V call is TRBV7-9, the J call TRBJ2-6; D might be TRBD1 (6 bases). The germline V and J ends were trimmed by 1 base and 2 bases, with 6 bases remaining between them. The CDR3 runs to 15 residues. CDR1 is SEHNR and CDR2 is FQNEAQ in the germline V gene (reference sequence).

CDR3 residues: CASSSGTGTVYGYTF. DNA for the CDR3: TGTGCCAGCAGCTCCGGAACAGGAACCGTCTATGGCTACACCTTC. This chain connects TRBV5-6 to TRBJ1-2, with D possibly matching TRBD1 (5 bases). This CDR3 is 15 amino acids long. Germline loops: CDR1 SGHDT, CDR2 YYEEEE. V was pared by 3 bases and J by 4 bases, with 16 bases between.

This clone was seen a single time. The chain recombines TRBV6-5 with TRBJ2-7, with D possibly being TRBD2 (6 bases). With 2 bases removed from V and 4 bases from J, the gap between germline ends came to 18 bases. The germline gives CDR1 MNHEY, CDR2 SVGAGI. This CDR3 contains 16 residues. The CDR3 loop reads CASSYGPRGLGYEQYF. In nucleotides, the CDR3 is TGTGCCAGCAGTTACGGGCCTCGGGGGTTGGGGTACGAGCAGTACTTC.

The chain uses TRBV6-5 and TRBJ2-7; a possible D gene is TRBD2 (7 bases). Germline CDR1 reads MNHEY; CDR2 reads SVGAGI. The V gene lost 0 bases and the J gene lost 0 bases, with 12 bases spanning the gap. This CDR3 is built from 16 residues. The DNA of the CDR3 is TGTGCCAGCAGTTACTCTTGGGCGGGGGCCTCCTACGAGCAGTACTTC. Amino acid sequence: CASSYSWAGASYEQYF.

The table lists this clone with a count of one. The chain links TRBV7-2 to TRBJ2-3; tentative D call: TRBD2 (6 bases). Germline V gives CDR1 SGHTA, CDR2 FQGNSA. V was trimmed by 3 bases and J by 4 bases, leaving 8 bases between them. The CDR3 contains 13 residues. CDR3 sequence: CASSFAGPDTQYF. CDR3 in DNA: TGTGCCAGCAGCTTCGCGGGGCCAGATACGCAGTATTTT. Full variable domain (missing parts from reference TRBV7-2 and TRBJ2-3): GAGVSQSPSNKVTEKGKDVELRCDPISGHTALYWYRQSLGQGLEFLIYFQGNSAPDKSGLPSDRFSAERTGGSVSTLTIQRTQQEDSAVYLCASSFAGPDTQYFGPGTRLTVL.

The V gene is TRBV7-8, the J gene TRBJ2-7; TRBD1 matches at 9 bases. Germline trimming cut 5 bases from V and 3 bases from J; bases unmatched to any gene: 5. The CDR3 length is 14 residues. CDR1 is SGHVS, CDR2 FQNEAQ, per germline. This CDR3 reads CASSVRDRVYEQYF. Written as DNA, the CDR3 is TGTGCCAGCAGCGTCCGGGACAGGGTCTACGAGCAGTACTTC.

The table lists this clone with a few counts. This chain links TRBV19 with TRBJ2-2, with 9 bases lining up with TRBD1. The ends lost 10 bases at V and 3 bases at J; junction bases unmatched: 12. CDR3 size: 16 residues. Looked up from germline, CDR1 is LNHDA and CDR2 is SQIVND (reference sequence). CDR3 amino acids: CATKRQGEPYTGELFF. DNA for the CDR3: TGTGCCACTAAAAGACAGGGGGAGCCTTACACCGGGGAGCTGTTTTTT.

The V call is TRBV5-1, the J call TRBJ2-2, with TRBD1 as a possible D gene (7 bases). The germline gives CDR1 SGHRS, CDR2 YFSETQ. Trimming took off 4 bases at V and 3 bases at J, with 16 bases between the two ends. The CDR3 sequence is 16 residues long. CDR3 DNA sequence: TGCGCCAGCAGCCACCAGGGGGGAGGTGACACCGGGGAGCTGTTTTTT. Translation: CASSHQGGGDTGELFF.